The TCR beta chain under discussion was sequenced for a study of cytomegalovirus exposure and HLA in healthy donors. CDR1 is MNHNS, CDR2 SASEGT, per germline. The CDR3 runs to 12 residues. Trimming removed 6 bases from V and 5 bases from J, with 8 bases in between. This clone came up once. Its antigen is not known. Study observations and caveats: There were several of the most significant clusters that appeared linked to common viral pathogens in a later analysis. Generally TCR sequences proved uncommon, though certain public TCRs appeared in numerous donors.

PCR amplification relied on 60 Vbeta primers (plus 13 Jbeta primers). The protocol was immunoSEQ multiplex PCR, while the TCRdb copy is restricted to in-frame clones and leaves out a portion. The sample comprises fewer than 150,000 clones, 73% of which are singletons, and around 14% rests with the top ten. This rearrangement joins TRBV6-1 to TRBJ2-1; D is uncertain. The receptor was derived from a human donor in good health. Source material: PBMCs. The CDR3 protein is CASSFLDNEQFF. CDR3 in DNA: TGTGCCAGCAGCTTCTTAGACAATGAGCAGTTCTTC.